One T cell receptor beta chain is described in this entry. The target antigen is unknown. Mismatch with germline at one junction end may stem from a read error. Isolation recovered at least 6.5 million PBMCs from every sample. The data originate from a study of blood T cells in healthy people across ages. Overall study: In model experiments, template switching was able to capture about one barcoded beta molecule for every two T cells that were present.

Study observations and caveats: A roughly linear fall in TCR beta diversity per million T cells was seen with increasing age. Strong correlation linked observed beta diversity and percent naive T cells.

Using a J-beta primer mix together with a sample-barcoded 5' primer, a second PCR was run for roughly 6 to 12 cycles. From the 5' RACE reads, TCRdb called clonotypes with MiXCR, one entry per CDR3 protein. The repertoire holds some 1,500,000 distinct CDR3 sequences, with around 40% as singletons. The CDR3 spans 12 residues. CDR1 is SQVTM and CDR2 is ANQGSEA in the germline V gene. The V gene is TRBV29-1, the J gene TRBJ2-2; TRBD2 is a possible D gene (5 bases). The sample taken for sequencing was blood. The sequence was obtained from a woman aged 18-30 years in good health. The CDR3 DNA reads as TGTAGCGTGATCCAAGTTGGCGGGGAGCTGTTTTTT. As protein: CSVIQVGGELFF.